This T cell receptor (beta chain) was retrieved from a study of blood T cell repertoires in COVID-19. Study summary: The study drew acute and convalescent COVID-19 samples from the United States, Italy and Spain. The cDNA or gDNA used as material had been derived from T cells, B-cell-depleted T cells, or PBMCs.

Assay used: immunoSEQ multiplex PCR; TCRdb lists only in-frame clones, some missing. The repertoire holds under 300,000 clones, with over 80% as singletons. CDR3 length: 17 residues. V lost 0 bases and J lost 4, with 15 bases in between. Per the germline V gene, CDR1 is LGHNA and CDR2 is YSLEER. The sample consisted of PBMCs or T cells enriched from blood (not recorded which). This TCR was recovered from a human donor in a cohort exposed to, infected with or recovered from COVID-19 (not recorded which). The donor label of this sample is uncertain. The chain combines TRBV4-3 with TRBJ1-4, with a weak D call TRBD1 (5 bases). CDR3 protein: CASSQDLRGAFNEKLFF. Written as DNA, the CDR3 is TGCGCCAGCAGCCAAGATTTACGTGGGGCTTTTAATGAAAAACTGTTTTTT.